Reported below is one T cell receptor beta chain. The record originates from a study of blood T cell repertoires in COVID-19. Study as a whole: COVID-19 samples from acute and convalescent phases originated in the United States, Italy and Spain.

Germline lookup yields CDR1 SGHAT and CDR2 FQDESV (reference sequence). With 2 bases removed from V and 6 bases from J, the gap between germline ends came to 17 bases. The CDR3 runs to 16 residues. In the original processing: Reference gene primers were amplified, and this amplification served to estimate nucleated cell counts. The method was immunoSEQ multiplex PCR; TCRdb's version includes in-frame clones alone and lacks a portion of them. V, J and clone size were drawn from that table, and D and trimming were deduced from the DNA. The sample lists about 230,000 clones, approximately 81% occurring once.

The sequenced sample consisted of peripheral blood. The rearrangement joins TRBV11-1 to TRBJ2-1; possibly TRBD2 for D (6 bases). The receptor's source is a woman at least 80 years old with acute or convalescent COVID-19. The CDR3 spells CASSLLLTRGGNEQFF. For the CDR3, the DNA is TGTGCCAGCAGCTTACTGCTGACTAGGGGTGGCAATGAGCAGTTCTTC.